These 6 T cell receptor beta chains were sequenced from one sample in a study of identical twins. Via MiXCR, TCRdb re-called the 5' RACE reads, giving one row per CDR3 protein. Of 450,000 to 600,000 distinct CDR3 sequences listed, 20% to 25% are singletons. These same records also appear under a second study, on yellow fever vaccine responses in identical twins.

What was sequenced was CD4+ T cells sorted from blood. The receptor source for this set is a woman younger than 35 in good health.

The rearrangement joins TRBV4-1 to TRBJ2-5, with 12 positions matching TRBD2. The CDR3 extends over 18 amino acids. CDR1 and CDR2 from the germline V gene are MGHRA and YSYEKL. After removal of 0 bases from V and 5 bases from J, the junction contained 10 bases not matched to a gene. CDR3 nucleotide sequence: TGCGCCAGCAGCCAAGATCAGGCTAGCGGGGGGGTAGTCGAGACCCAGTACTTC. It codes for CASSQDQASGGVVETQYF.

The CDR3 loop reads CASSKASSGEQFF. CDR3 DNA sequence: TGTGCCAGCAGTAAGGCTAGTTCTGGTGAGCAGTTCTTC. V gene TRBV2 combines with J gene TRBJ2-1, with D uncertain. V was shortened by 5 bases and J by 9 bases, with 14 bases between the two germline ends. The germline V gene has CDR1 SNHLY and CDR2 FYNNEI. The CDR3 covers 13 residues.

This clonotype was counted between two and nine times. The chain is built from TRBV20-1 and TRBJ2-1; the D call may be TRBD1 or TRBD2 (5 bases each). The CDR3 extends over 14 amino acids. Trimming took off 6 bases at V and 4 bases at J, with 16 bases between the two ends. Germline V CDR1 and CDR2: DFQATT, SNEGSKA (reference sequence). CDR3 in DNA: TGCAGTGCCGCGTCGGGGCCCTTTTACAATGAGCAGTTCTTC. Protein sequence: CSAASGPFYNEQFF.

This chain joins TRBV10-3 and TRBJ2-1; D may be TRBD1 or TRBD2 (7 bases each). In germline, CDR1 is ENHRY, CDR2 SYGVKD. V lost 1 base to trimming and J lost 5 bases, with 15 bases between them. The CDR3 spans 16 residues. The CDR3 DNA reads TGTGCCATCAGTGAGTTCCCGACAGGGACTAACAATGAGCAGTTCTTC. It encodes CAISEFPTGTNNEQFF.

This clonotype has a handful of counts. This rearrangement joins TRBV12-3 or TRBV12-4 to TRBJ1-5, with unresolved D. Trimming removed 9 bases at V and 3 bases at J, with 9 bases between. The CDR3 loop spans 12 amino acids. CDR3 sequence (DNA): TGTGCCAGTTCGGAAGCCAATCAGCCCCAGCATTTT. Protein product: CASSEANQPQHF.

This rearrangement joins TRBV7-2 to TRBJ2-7; TRBD1 is a possible D gene (5 bases). The CDR3 has 15 amino acids. V dropped 2 bases and J dropped 2 bases, with 13 bases sitting between them. The V gene's germline CDR1 is SGHTA and CDR2 FQGNSA. CDR3 sequence: CASSLQGGPTYEQYF. CDR3 coding DNA: TGTGCCAGCAGCTTACAGGGCGGTCCAACCTACGAGCAGTACTTC.